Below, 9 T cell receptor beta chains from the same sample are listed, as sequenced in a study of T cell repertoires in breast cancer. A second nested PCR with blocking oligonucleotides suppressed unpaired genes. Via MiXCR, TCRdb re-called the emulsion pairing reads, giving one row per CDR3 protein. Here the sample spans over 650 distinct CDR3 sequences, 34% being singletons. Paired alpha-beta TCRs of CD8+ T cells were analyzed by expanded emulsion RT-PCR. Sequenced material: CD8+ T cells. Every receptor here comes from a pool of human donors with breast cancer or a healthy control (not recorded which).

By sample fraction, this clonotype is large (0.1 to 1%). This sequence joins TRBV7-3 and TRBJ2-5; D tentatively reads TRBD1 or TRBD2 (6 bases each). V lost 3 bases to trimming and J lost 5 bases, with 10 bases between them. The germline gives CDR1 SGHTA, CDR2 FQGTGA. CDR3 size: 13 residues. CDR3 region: CASSLRGEETQYF. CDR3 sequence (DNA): TGTGCCAGCAGCTTGAGGGGGGAGGAGACCCAGTACTTC. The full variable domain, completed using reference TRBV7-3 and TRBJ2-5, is GAGVSQTPSNKVTEKGKYVELRCDPISGHTALYWYRQSLGQGPEFLIYFQGTGAADDSGLPNDRFFAVRPEGSVSTLKIQRTERGDSAVYLCASSLRGEETQYFGPGTRLLVL.

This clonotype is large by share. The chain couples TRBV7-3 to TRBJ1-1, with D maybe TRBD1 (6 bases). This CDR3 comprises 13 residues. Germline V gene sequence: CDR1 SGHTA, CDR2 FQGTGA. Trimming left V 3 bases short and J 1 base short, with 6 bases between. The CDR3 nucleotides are TGTGCCAGCAGCTTGGGACAGAACACTGAAGCTTTCTTT. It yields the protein CASSLGQNTEAFF.

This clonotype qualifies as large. DNA of the CDR3: TGTGCCAGCAGTTACGGCCTAGCGGGAGGGCCGAACACCGGGGAGCTGTTTTTT. It translates to CASSYGLAGGPNTGELFF. The J gene is TRBJ2-2, the V gene TRBV6-2 or TRBV6-3, with 12 bases matching TRBD2. Per germline, CDR1 MNHEY and CDR2 SVGEGT. CDR3 length: 18 residues. V trimming: 2 bases; J trimming: 0 bases; junction bases outside the gene matches: 4.

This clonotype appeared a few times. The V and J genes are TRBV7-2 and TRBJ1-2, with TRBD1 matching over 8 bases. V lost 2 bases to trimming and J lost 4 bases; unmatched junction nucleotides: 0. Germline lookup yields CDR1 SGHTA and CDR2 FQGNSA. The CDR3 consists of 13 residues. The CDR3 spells CASSLTGGYGYTF. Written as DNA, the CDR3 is TGTGCCAGCAGCTTAACAGGGGGCTATGGCTACACCTTC. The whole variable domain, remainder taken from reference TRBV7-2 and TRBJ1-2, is GAGVSQSPSNKVTEKGKDVELRCDPISGHTALYWYRQSLGQGLEFLIYFQGNSAPDKSGLPSDRFSAERTGGSVSTLTIQRTQQEDSAVYLCASSLTGGYGYTFGSGTRLTVV.

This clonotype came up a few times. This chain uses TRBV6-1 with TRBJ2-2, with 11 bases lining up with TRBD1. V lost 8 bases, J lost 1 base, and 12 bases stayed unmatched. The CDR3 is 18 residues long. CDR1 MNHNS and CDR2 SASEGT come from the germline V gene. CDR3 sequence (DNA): TGTGCCAGCTACATTGGACAGGGGGCGGGGTGGAACACCGGGGAGCTGTTTTTT. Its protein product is CASYIGQGAGWNTGELFF.

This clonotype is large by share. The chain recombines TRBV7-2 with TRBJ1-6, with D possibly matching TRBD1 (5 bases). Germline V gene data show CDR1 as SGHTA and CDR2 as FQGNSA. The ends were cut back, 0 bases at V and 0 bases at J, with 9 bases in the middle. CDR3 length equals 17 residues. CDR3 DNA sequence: TGTGCCAGCAGCTTAGCAGAGGGGAGCTCCTATAATTCACCCCTCCACTTT. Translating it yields CASSLAEGSSYNSPLHF.

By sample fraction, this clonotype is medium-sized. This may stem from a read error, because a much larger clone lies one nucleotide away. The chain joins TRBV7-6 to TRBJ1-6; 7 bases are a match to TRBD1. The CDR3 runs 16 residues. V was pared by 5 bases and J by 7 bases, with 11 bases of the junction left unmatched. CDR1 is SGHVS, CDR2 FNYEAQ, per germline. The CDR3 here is CASSRHLTGLNSPLHF. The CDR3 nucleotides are TGTGCCAGCAGCAGACATTTGACAGGGTTGAATTCACCCCTCCACTTT.

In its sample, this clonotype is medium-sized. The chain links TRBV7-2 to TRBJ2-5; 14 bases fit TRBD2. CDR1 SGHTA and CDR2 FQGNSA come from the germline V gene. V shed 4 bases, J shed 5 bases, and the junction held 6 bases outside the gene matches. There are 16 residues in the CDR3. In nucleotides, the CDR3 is TGTGCCAGCAGCTCCCGACTAGCGGGGGGGCGGGAGACCCAGTACTTC. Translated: CASSSRLAGGRETQYF.

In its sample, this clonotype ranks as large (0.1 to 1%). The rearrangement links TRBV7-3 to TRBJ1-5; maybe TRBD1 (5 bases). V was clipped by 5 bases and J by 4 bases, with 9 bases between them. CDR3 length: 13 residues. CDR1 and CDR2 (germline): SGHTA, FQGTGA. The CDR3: CASSTGPNQPQHF. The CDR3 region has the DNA TGTGCCAGCAGCACGGGACCTAATCAGCCCCAGCATTTT.